This TCR beta chain appears in the sequencing data of a study of blood T cell repertoires in COVID-19. As for the study in general: Samples came from the United States, Italy and Spain, spanning acute and convalescent COVID-19. In each case, the material was cDNA or gDNA derived from T cells, B-cell-depleted T cells, or PBMCs.

Original processing notes: From reference gene primer amplification, estimates of nucleated cell counts were derived. Sequencing was performed with immunoSEQ multiplex PCR; in TCRdb, only in-frame clones are kept and a portion is missing. V, J and clone size derive from that table, while D and trimming were established from the DNA sequence. There are 200,000 to 300,000 clones in the sample; around 86% occur only once, and 3.3% lies in the top ten. Germline-derived CDR1 and CDR2 are SGHAT and FQDESV (reference sequence). Trimming stripped 5 bases from V and 7 bases from J, with 12 bases between. The CDR3 is made up of 12 amino acids. Enrollees, about 18 to 95 years old, lived in about two dozen US areas.

This sequence was found in a woman in her forties with acute COVID-19. Sample: PBMCs or T cells enriched from blood (not recorded which). J is TRBJ2-7 and V is TRBV11-1, with D perhaps matching TRBD1 (6 bases). Here the CDR3 reads CASSTNRDEQYF. DNA for the CDR3: TGTGCCAGCAGCACTAACAGGGATGAGCAGTACTTC.